The source of this TCR beta chain is a study of T-cell reconstitution after alpha-beta-depleted transplantation in children (dated by TCRdb to 2015 to 2016). Describing the broader study: The study quantitatively tracked T-cell immune reconstitution after TCRalphabeta/CD19-depleted allogeneic hematopoietic cell transplantation in children using TCR repertoire profiling.

General findings and caveats noted by the study authors: Apparently early alphabetaT-cell count recovery about two months after transplant reportedly relied on only several hundred rapidly expanded clones derived from non-depleted graft cells. The high TCRbeta diversity at day 60 in some patients was ascribed to recipient T cells and intrathymic progenitors that had survived conditioning. Over subsequent months, a decline in hyperexpanded clone frequencies was noted, and after one year, T-cell counts and TCRbeta diversity were mostly ascribed to newly produced T cells.

Trimming takes 4 bases off V and 2 bases off J; junction bases not matched to a gene: 7. Via the germline V gene, CDR1 is SGHRS and CDR2 YFSETQ. CDR3 length: 15 amino acids, cysteine to phenylalanine. Left in the record is the CDR3 DNA by itself, 45 bases read in frame from the first base. The sample's treatment or condition label is to be understood as: allogeneic hematopoietic cell transplantation with graft depleted of TCRalphabeta T cells and CD19 B cells. The transplant recipients were children given TCRalphabeta/CD19-depleted allogeneic hematopoietic cell grafts. As regards this clonotype: Its antigen is currently not known. No much larger clone exists at a distance of one base, and base qualities are not known.

The library was generated by PCR. For sequencing, an Illumina HiSeq 2500 was employed. TCR library preparation used molecular barcoding, with unique molecular identifiers applied to normalize quantification of the TCRbeta repertoire. TCRdb redid the processing of the public reads, applying fastp at Q25 and MiXCR, and retained in-frame beta chains. When rows share a CDR3 protein, they turn into one entry using the most common DNA and genes. For this sample the table gives about 470,000 distinct CDR3 sequences, of which over 40% were detected only once. Approximately 25% of the sample comes from the top ten.

This receptor was taken from a girl aged 2 to 9 with aplastic anemia, due to receive a stem cell transplant. Here the sequenced sample was PBMCs, taken before TCRalphabeta/CD19-depleted stem cell transplant. The chain links TRBV5-1 with TRBJ2-7; 9 of the junction bases match TRBD1. The CDR3 protein is CASSKGTGLTYEQYF. The base sequence is TGCGCCAGCAGCAAAGGGACAGGGTTAACCTACGAGCAGTACTTC.